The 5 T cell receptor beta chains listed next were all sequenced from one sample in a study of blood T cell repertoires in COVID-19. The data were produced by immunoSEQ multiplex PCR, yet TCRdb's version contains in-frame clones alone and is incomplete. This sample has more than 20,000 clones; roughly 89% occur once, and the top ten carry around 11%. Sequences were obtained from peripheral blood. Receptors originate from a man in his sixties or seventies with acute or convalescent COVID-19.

CDR3 coding DNA: TGTGCCAGCAGCTTGGCCAGCCGAGGGCTGCACAATGAGCAGTTCTTC. The encoded protein is CASSLASRGLHNEQFF. The chain recombines TRBV5-4 with TRBJ2-1, with TRBD2 as a possible D gene (5 bases). V was trimmed by 0 bases and J by 5 bases, leaving 15 bases between them. CDR3 size: 16 residues. Germline CDR1 reads SGHNT; CDR2 reads YYREEE (reference sequence).

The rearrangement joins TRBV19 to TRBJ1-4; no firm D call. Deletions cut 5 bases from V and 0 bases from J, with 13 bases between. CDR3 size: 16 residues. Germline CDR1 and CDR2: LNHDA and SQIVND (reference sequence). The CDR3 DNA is TGTGCCAGTAGTTCAGGCCGTATCCCAACTAATGAAAAACTGTTTTTT. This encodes CASSSGRIPTNEKLFF.

CDR3 in DNA: TGTGCCAGCAGACGGACAGGGGGCTACGAGCAGTACTTC. Its protein is CASRRTGGYEQYF. The chain joins TRBV6-5 to TRBJ2-7, with 10 bases identical to TRBD1. Germline trimming cut 6 bases from V and 3 bases from J; bases unmatched to any gene: 2. Germline V gives CDR1 MNHEY, CDR2 SVGAGI. This CDR3 is built from 13 residues.

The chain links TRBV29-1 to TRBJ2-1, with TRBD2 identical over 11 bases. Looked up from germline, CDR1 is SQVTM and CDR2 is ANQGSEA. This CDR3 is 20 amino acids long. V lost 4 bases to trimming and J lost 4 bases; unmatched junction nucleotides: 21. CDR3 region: CSVGSTQGLWGLAVYNEQFF. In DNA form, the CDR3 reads TGCAGCGTTGGATCGACTCAGGGATTGTGGGGACTAGCGGTTTACAATGAGCAGTTCTTC.

The CDR3 spells CASSQDRRDYQNTGELFF. CDR3 nucleotides: TGCGCCAGCAGCCAAGATCGGCGCGACTACCAAAACACCGGGGAGCTGTTTTTT. The V gene is TRBV4-3, the J gene TRBJ2-2, with TRBD2 as a possible D gene (5 bases). CDR1 and CDR2 (germline): LGHNA, YSLEER. Trimming cost V 0 bases and J 2 bases, with 16 bases left between them. This CDR3 is built from 18 residues.